These 30 T cell receptor beta chains were all obtained from the same sample, sequenced in a study of T cell responses to AZD1222 COVID-19 vaccine. Data came from immunoSEQ multiplex PCR; TCRdb stores just in-frame clones and leaves some out. The table has about 150,000 clones, over 75% seen once. The sample was peripheral blood, taken on day 0 of AZD1222 vaccination. The receptors here all came from an adult in good health.

The chain recombines TRBV3-1 (or the pseudogene TRBV3-2) with TRBJ2-2, with D maybe TRBD1 (6 bases). The CDR3 is 16 residues long. Per the germline V gene, CDR1 is LGHDT and CDR2 is YNNKEL (reference sequence). Trimming took 0 bases from V and 4 from J, leaving 12 bases between them. This CDR3 reads CASSQDRGGITGELFF. The CDR3, as DNA: TGTGCCAGCAGCCAAGATCGAGGGGGAATCACCGGGGAGCTGTTTTTT.

The V call is TRBV19, the J call TRBJ1-1, with D maybe TRBD1 (5 bases). Trimming removed 10 bases at V and 0 bases at J, with 15 bases between. Germline CDR1 and CDR2: LNHDA and SQIVND (reference sequence). The CDR3 consists of 14 residues. The CDR3 sequence is CATSRDHLNTEAFF. The CDR3 nucleotides read TGTGCCACTTCTAGGGACCACCTGAACACTGAAGCTTTCTTT.

The rearrangement joins TRBV25-1 to TRBJ2-1; 8 bases are a match to TRBD1. The CDR3 is 14 amino acids. CDR1 and CDR2 from the germline V gene are MGHDK and SYGVNS. V dropped 1 base and J dropped 12; count of bases not matched to a gene: 8. The CDR3 region has the DNA TGTGCCAGCAGTGAATCTGGGAAGACAGGGGTGCAGTTCTTC. It encodes CASSESGKTGVQFF.

This chain uses TRBV11-2 with TRBJ2-1, with 7 bases matching TRBD2. CDR3 length: 14 amino acids. Trimming at V came to 5 bases and at J to 3 bases, leaving 4 bases not matched to a gene. Germline V gene data show CDR1 as SGHAT and CDR2 as FQNNGV. This CDR3 is CASSLRGDYNEQFF. CDR3 DNA sequence: TGTGCCAGCAGCCTCCGGGGGGACTACAATGAGCAGTTCTTC.

This chain connects TRBV12-5 to TRBJ2-1, with D perhaps matching TRBD2 (6 bases). This CDR3 is built from 13 residues. The V and J ends lost 3 bases and 7 bases respectively, with 10 bases between them. Per the germline V gene, CDR1 is LGHNT and CDR2 is FRNRAP. CDR3 DNA: TGTGCTAGTGGTTTACGCGGGAAGAATGAGCAGTTCTTC. Translation gives CASGLRGKNEQFF.

The rearrangement joins TRBV30 to TRBJ1-1; tentative D call: TRBD1 (6 bases). CDR3 length: 13 amino acids. With 4 bases removed from V and 1 base from J, the gap between germline ends came to 10 bases. The germline V gene encodes CDR1 GTSNPN and CDR2 SVGIG (reference sequence). In DNA, the CDR3 is TGTGCCTGGAATCGGGGGCAGAACACTGAAGCTTTCTTT. Its translation: CAWNRGQNTEAFF.

J is TRBJ2-2 and V is TRBV10-1; no reliable D call. The CDR3 runs to 13 residues. Trimming shortened V by 7 bases and J by 3 bases, and 9 bases separated the two germline ends. Germline lookup yields CDR1 WNHNN and CDR2 SYGVQD (reference sequence). The CDR3 DNA follows: TGCGCCAGCAAAGACCGCTACACCGGGGAGCTGTTTTTT. Translating gives CASKDRYTGELFF.

The CDR3 is CASSYPRGPETQYF. The DNA for the CDR3 is TGTGCCAGCAGTTACCCGAGGGGTCCAGAGACCCAGTACTTC. The V and J genes are TRBV6-6 and TRBJ2-5, with D tentatively TRBD1 or TRBD2 (5 bases each). Germline V gene data show CDR1 as MNHNY and CDR2 as SVGAGI (reference sequence). The CDR3 has 14 amino acids. V was clipped by 2 bases and J by 4 bases, with 11 bases between them.

This clone was counted many times. The J gene is TRBJ2-7, the V gene TRBV6-5, with D possibly matching TRBD1 (6 bases). Trimming cost V 5 bases and J 2 bases, with 13 bases left between them. CDR1 MNHEY and CDR2 SVGAGI come from the germline V gene. The CDR3 has 14 residues. DNA of the CDR3: TGTGCCAGCAGTCCTACAGGGCCCCCCTACGAGCAGTACTTC. It encodes CASSPTGPPYEQYF.

This clone came up a few times. J is TRBJ1-1 and V is TRBV11-3; D gene uncertain. Germline V gene sequence: CDR1 SGHNT, CDR2 YENEEA. V was trimmed by 3 bases and J by 0 bases, leaving 5 bases between them. The CDR3 totals 13 residues. The CDR3 here is CASSFAVNTEAFF. The DNA of the CDR3 is TGTGCCAGCAGCTTCGCGGTGAACACTGAAGCTTTCTTT.

The chain has TRBV4-2 and TRBJ2-7; 8 bases are a match to TRBD1. V trimming: 3 bases; J trimming: 4 bases; junction bases outside the gene matches: 8. Germline V lookup: CDR1 LGHNA, CDR2 YNFKEQ. CDR3 length equals 15 residues. This CDR3 is CASSQDWTGKYEQYF. DNA of the CDR3: TGTGCCAGCAGCCAGGACTGGACAGGGAAGTACGAGCAGTACTTC.

This clone was seen just once. The genes are TRBV29-1 and TRBJ1-2; the D gene is possibly TRBD1 (6 bases). V was trimmed by 5 bases and J by 3 bases, leaving 13 bases between them. This CDR3 is built from 13 residues. Germline CDR1 is SQVTM and CDR2 is ANQGSEA. This CDR3 is CSVRRQEDYGYTF. The CDR3 DNA follows: TGCAGCGTTAGGAGACAGGAAGACTATGGCTACACCTTC.

Comments on this clone: The sample holds other DNA sequences that translate to the same CDR3. This sequence joins TRBV6-5 and TRBJ1-3, with D uncertain. Germline loops: CDR1 MNHEY, CDR2 SVGAGI. V was pared by 0 bases and J by 2 bases, with 5 bases between. This CDR3 contains 14 residues. CDR3 coding DNA: TGTGCCAGCAGTTACTCTTCAACTGGAAACACCATATATTTT. This translates into CASSYSSTGNTIYF.

This chain uses TRBV9 with TRBJ2-3; 12 bases match TRBD2. Germline assignment: CDR1 SGDLS and CDR2 YYNGEE. This CDR3 is built from 16 residues. J lost 4 bases, V lost 2 bases, and 5 bases had no gene match. Here the CDR3 reads CASSVGLAGWADTQYF. The CDR3 region has the DNA TGTGCCAGCAGCGTCGGACTAGCGGGATGGGCAGATACGCAGTATTTT.

The chain is built from TRBV6-5 and TRBJ1-6; D possibly corresponds to TRBD1 (5 bases). The ends were cut back, 8 bases at V and 7 bases at J, with 12 bases in the middle. Per germline, CDR1 MNHEY and CDR2 SVGAGI. The CDR3 runs 13 residues. The CDR3 spells CASWGGVNSPLHF. The CDR3 DNA reads as TGTGCCAGCTGGGGGGGGGTGAATTCACCCCTCCACTTT.

The rearrangement joins TRBV6-5 to TRBJ2-1; D is possibly TRBD2 (6 bases). V lost 2 bases to trimming and J lost 7 bases, with 9 bases between them. Germline V gives CDR1 MNHEY, CDR2 SVGAGI. The CDR3 is 13 amino acids. CDR3 sequence (DNA): TGTGCCAGCAGTTACAGGGAGGCAAATGAGCAGTTCTTC. It specifies CASSYREANEQFF.

This clone showed up just once. The chain combines TRBV4-2 with TRBJ2-5; D is uncertain. There are 16 residues in the CDR3. V lost 0 bases and J 3 bases, leaving 14 bases between the germline ends. Germline V gene sequence: CDR1 LGHNA, CDR2 YNFKEQ. For the CDR3, the DNA is TGTGCCAGCAGCCAAGAGAGTGAGTCAGACGAAGAGACCCAGTACTTC. Translating gives CASSQESESDEETQYF.

V usage is TRBV13 and J usage is TRBJ2-4; TRBD2 matches at 9 bases. Losses at the gene ends were 4 bases for V and 9 bases for J; bases not matched to a gene: 7. CDR3 length: 14 amino acids. Germline-derived CDR1 and CDR2 are PRHDT and FYEKMQ (reference sequence). The CDR3 loop is CASSSGTSLGIQYF. Here the CDR3 DNA reads TGTGCCAGCAGCTCCGGGACTAGCTTGGGCATTCAGTACTTC. Supplemented by reference TRBV13 and TRBJ2-4, the full variable domain reads AAGVIQSPRHLIKEKRETATLKCYPIPRHDTVYWYQQGPGQDPQFLISFYEKMQSDKGSIPDRFSAQQFSDYHSELNMSSLELGDSALYFCASSSGTSLGIQYFGAGTRLSVL.

This chain uses TRBV7-9 with TRBJ1-5; 10 positions match TRBD1. Germline V gene sequence: CDR1 SEHNR, CDR2 FQNEAQ (reference sequence). V shed 4 bases, J shed 5 bases, and the junction held 5 bases outside the gene matches. The CDR3 contains 15 residues. As DNA, the CDR3 is TGTGCCAGCAGCTCGACCGGGACAGGGGATCAGCCCCAGCATTTT. This codes for CASSSTGTGDQPQHF.

This chain uses TRBV10-1 with TRBJ2-3; D gene uncertain. This CDR3 is built from 13 residues. The V gene's germline CDR1 is WNHNN and CDR2 SYGVQD (reference sequence). V dropped 2 bases and J dropped 2 bases, with 5 bases sitting between them. CDR3 region: CASSEAFTDTQYF. In DNA, the CDR3 is TGCGCCAGCAGTGAGGCGTTCACAGATACGCAGTATTTT.

This clone showed up just once. This chain links TRBV11-2 with TRBJ1-2, with D uncertain. The V end was cut by 1 base, the J end by 5 bases, with 11 bases between. The CDR3 loop spans 14 amino acids. Germline assignment: CDR1 SGHAT and CDR2 FQNNGV. The CDR3 bases are TGTGCCAGCAGCTTAGGGCCCGCTCGGTATGGCTACACCTTC. Translating it yields CASSLGPARYGYTF.

This rearrangement joins TRBV7-8 to TRBJ2-4; 7 bases agree with TRBD2. J lost 6 bases, V lost 0 bases, and 8 bases had no gene match. The CDR3 consists of 16 residues. Germline V lookup: CDR1 SGHVS, CDR2 FQNEAQ. DNA of the CDR3: TGTGCCAGCAGCTTAGCGGGCGGCGGGAGAGGAAACATTCAGTACTTC. This encodes CASSLAGGGRGNIQYF. Using reference TRBV7-8 and TRBJ2-4 for the parts outside the CDR3, the full variable domain is GAGVSQSPRYKVAKRGQDVALRCDPISGHVSLFWYQQALGQGPEFLTYFQNEAQLDKSGLPSDRFFAERPEGSVSTLKIQRTQQEDSAVYLCASSLAGGGRGNIQYFGAGTRLSVL.

The J gene is TRBJ2-3, the V gene TRBV2; no definite D call. The ends were cut back, 0 bases at V and 1 base at J, with 5 bases in the middle. CDR3 length equals 14 residues. The germline CDR1 and CDR2 sequences are SNHLY and FYNNEI. The CDR3 protein is CASSEAVRTDTQYF. In DNA, the CDR3 is TGTGCCAGCAGTGAAGCGGTCCGCACAGATACGCAGTATTTT.

This clone is a singleton in its sample. The gene calls are TRBV5-1 and TRBJ2-7; D possibly corresponds to TRBD1 (6 bases). Germline loops: CDR1 SGHRS, CDR2 YFSETQ. Trimming left V 4 bases short and J 7 bases short, with 15 bases between. The CDR3 is 13 residues long. The CDR3: CASSGDPGEEQYF. The CDR3 nucleotides read TGCGCCAGCAGCGGGGACCCAGGGGAAGAGCAGTACTTC.

The chain joins TRBV18 to TRBJ2-2; no definite D call. V lost 4 bases, J lost 5 bases, and 20 bases lay in between. In germline, CDR1 is KGHSH, CDR2 LQKENI. CDR3 length: 17 amino acids. The CDR3 DNA reads TGTGCCAGCTCACACCCGCCGGCAGAGCCGGATACCGGGGAGCTGTTTTTT. This codes for CASSHPPAEPDTGELFF. The full variable domain, its missing parts supplied by reference TRBV18 and TRBJ2-2, is NAGVMQNPRHLVRRRGQEARLRCSPMKGHSHVYWYRQLPEEGLKFMVYLQKENIIDESGMPKERFSAEFPKEGPSILRIQQVVRGDSAAYFCASSHPPAEPDTGELFFGEGSRLTVL.

V and J are TRBV19 and TRBJ2-1; 8 bases agree with TRBD2. CDR1 and CDR2 (germline): LNHDA, SQIVND (reference sequence). After removal of 3 bases from V and 6 bases from J, the junction contained 4 bases not matched to a gene. This CDR3 is 14 amino acids long. CDR3 sequence reads: CASSILGGVNEQFF. CDR3 DNA: TGTGCCAGTAGTATTCTCGGGGGGGTCAATGAGCAGTTCTTC.

In DNA form, the CDR3 reads TGTGCCAGCAGTTTGCGGAGTGAAGCTTTCTTT. Protein: CASSLRSEAFF. The chain joins TRBV28 to TRBJ1-1; no definite D call. CDR1 MDHEN and CDR2 SYDVKM come from the germline V gene. V was shortened by 3 bases and J by 7 bases, with 6 bases between the two germline ends. The CDR3 has 11 residues.

V is TRBV18 and J is TRBJ2-4; 10 bases are a match to TRBD2. The V and J ends lost 4 bases and 0 bases, in that order; junction bases with no gene match: 0. Germline CDR1 KGHSH, CDR2 LQKENI. The CDR3 loop spans 15 amino acids. This chain's CDR3 is CASSRLAGAKNIQYF. The CDR3 DNA reads as TGTGCCAGCTCACGACTAGCGGGAGCCAAAAACATTCAGTACTTC.

This clone is a singleton in its sample. The chain carries TRBV9 and TRBJ1-3; no clear D gene. V lost 3 bases and J lost 4, with 11 bases in between. This CDR3 comprises 14 residues. Per germline, CDR1 SGDLS and CDR2 YYNGEE. CDR3 in DNA: TGTGCCAGCAGCGAGGCTCCGTCAGGAAACACCATATATTTT. Translating gives CASSEAPSGNTIYF.

The DNA for the CDR3 is TGTGCCAGCAGCCTGATGGGGCAGGACGCTCAGCCCCAGCATTTT. It codes for CASSLMGQDAQPQHF. The rearrangement joins TRBV7-2 to TRBJ1-5; D might be TRBD1 (5 bases). Germline CDR1 SGHTA, CDR2 FQGNSA. The V end was cut by 5 bases, the J end by 6 bases, with 17 bases between. The CDR3 is made up of 15 amino acids.